A single sample gave rise to the 12 T cell receptor beta chains below, sequenced in a study of T cells in localized non-small cell lung cancer (dated by TCRdb to 2019 to 2021). The library was made by the immunoSEQ multiplex PCR assay. Here the immuneACCESS table is served through TCRdb, limited to in-frame sequences with V and J called. Missing clones are a known gap in these copies; in checked studies unresolved V genes cover under half, and the rest lacks a known reason. For this sample there are about 59,000 clones; around 90% appear just once. The ten top clones hold under 25% of the sample. Specimen: peripheral blood, collected before any cancer treatment. The receptors here all came from a man aged 35 to 70 with stage I squamous cell lung carcinoma.

The chain links TRBV28 to TRBJ1-1, with no clear D. The CDR3 contains 13 residues. Between the trimmed V and J ends, which lost 6 bases and 4 bases, there was a span of 12 bases. The V gene's germline CDR1 is MDHEN and CDR2 SYDVKM. The DNA of the CDR3 is TGTGCCAGCAGCCCCCCCAAGGCCACTGAAGCTTTCTTT. This translates into CASSPPKATEAFF.

The chain couples TRBV7-3 to TRBJ2-7, with TRBD2 identical over 7 bases. V gave up 5 bases and J gave up 5 bases; unmatched junction bases: 12. CDR3 length: 15 amino acids. The germline gives CDR1 SGHTA, CDR2 FQGTGA. Here the CDR3 reads CASSPLPTSIHEQYF. The CDR3, as DNA: TGTGCCAGCAGCCCCCTCCCGACTAGCATCCACGAGCAGTACTTC.

The genes are TRBV9 and TRBJ1-1; D not resolved. Germline V CDR1 and CDR2: SGDLS, YYNGEE. This CDR3 has 13 residues. V shed 4 bases and J shed 1 base, with 8 bases lying between them. This chain's CDR3 is CASSLSPNTEAFF. Here the CDR3 DNA reads TGTGCCAGCAGCCTCAGCCCGAACACTGAAGCTTTCTTT.

The genes are TRBV2 and TRBJ1-5; TRBD1 agrees at 9 bases. Looked up from germline, CDR1 is SNHLY and CDR2 is FYNNEI. There are 13 residues in the CDR3. V dropped 8 bases and J dropped 9; count of bases not matched to a gene: 8. The CDR3 DNA follows: TGTGCCAGCGGAGACAGGGGGAGGGGGCCCCAGCATTTT. This sequence encodes CASGDRGRGPQHF.

The V and J genes are TRBV18 and TRBJ1-1; D possibly corresponds to TRBD1 (6 bases). Trimming took 4 bases from V and 1 from J, leaving 10 bases between them. Germline V gene lookup returns CDR1 KGHSH and CDR2 LQKENI. The CDR3 runs 14 residues. The CDR3, as DNA: TGTGCCAGCTCACGACAGGCCCAGAACACTGAAGCTTTCTTT. It translates to CASSRQAQNTEAFF.

This chain connects TRBV16 to TRBJ1-5; D is undetermined. The CDR3 spans 16 residues. The germline gives CDR1 KGHSY, CDR2 FQNENV. V was trimmed by 1 base and J by 5 bases, leaving 15 bases between them. CDR3: CASSQFDEGGDQPQHF. The CDR3, as DNA: TGTGCCAGCAGCCAATTTGACGAGGGCGGGGATCAGCCCCAGCATTTT.

The V and J genes are TRBV5-7 and TRBJ1-6, with a tentative D call TRBD1 (5 bases). TRBV5-7 is an ORF for which the function is uncertain. The CDR3 contains 15 residues. V was shortened by 2 bases and J by 8 bases, with 14 bases between the two germline ends. CDR3 loop: CASSLQAGAYSPLHF. CDR3 bases: TGTGCCAGCAGCTTACAGGCCGGGGCCTATTCACCCCTCCACTTT.

This chain links TRBV28 with TRBJ2-7; 8 bases agree with TRBD2. This CDR3 has 13 amino acids. Per the germline V gene, CDR1 is MDHEN and CDR2 is SYDVKM. Unmatched junction bases numbered 5, after V lost 7 bases and J lost 3 bases. CDR3 region: CASTLAGFYEQYF. The CDR3 region has the DNA TGTGCCAGCACGCTAGCGGGTTTCTACGAGCAGTACTTC.

In DNA, the CDR3 is TGTGCCAGCAGTGAATTGGGGACTGCCGATTATGAGCAGTTCTTC. Its translation: CASSELGTADYEQFF. The chain is built from TRBV25-1 and TRBJ2-1; D might be TRBD2 (6 bases). CDR1 is MGHDK and CDR2 is SYGVNS in the germline V gene. The length of the CDR3 is 15 residues. Trimming left V 1 base short and J 8 bases short, with 15 bases between.

The rearrangement links TRBV18 to TRBJ2-5; D is perhaps TRBD1 or TRBD2 (6 bases each). CDR1 and CDR2 from the germline V gene are KGHSH and LQKENI. Trimming stripped 1 base from V and 5 bases from J, with 14 bases between. This CDR3 spans 15 amino acids. The CDR3 DNA follows: TGTGCCAGCTCACCACGGGGGGCTGGATCGGAGACCCAGTACTTC. Translating it yields CASSPRGAGSETQYF.

The chain employs TRBV7-8 and TRBJ2-7; a weak D match, TRBD2 (6 bases). Germline V gene lookup returns CDR1 SGHVS and CDR2 FQNEAQ. The CDR3 spans 16 residues. The V end was cut by 0 bases, the J end by 2 bases, with 14 bases between. CDR3 region: CASSLARRRGAYEQYF. DNA of the CDR3: TGTGCCAGCAGCTTAGCGCGGCGGCGGGGAGCCTACGAGCAGTACTTC. The whole variable domain, filled in from reference TRBV7-8 and TRBJ2-7, reads GAGVSQSPRYKVAKRGQDVALRCDPISGHVSLFWYQQALGQGPEFLTYFQNEAQLDKSGLPSDRFFAERPEGSVSTLKIQRTQQEDSAVYLCASSLARRRGAYEQYFGPGTRLTVT.

This clone was seen a single time. The rearrangement uses TRBV7-2 and TRBJ2-5; D ambiguous. Germline V CDR1 and CDR2: SGHTA, FQGNSA. The CDR3 is 13 amino acids. Trimming removed 5 bases at V and 2 bases at J, with 9 bases between. In DNA, the CDR3 is TGTGCCAGCAGCCCCGGCAGACAAGAGACCCAGTACTTC. This gives the protein CASSPGRQETQYF.